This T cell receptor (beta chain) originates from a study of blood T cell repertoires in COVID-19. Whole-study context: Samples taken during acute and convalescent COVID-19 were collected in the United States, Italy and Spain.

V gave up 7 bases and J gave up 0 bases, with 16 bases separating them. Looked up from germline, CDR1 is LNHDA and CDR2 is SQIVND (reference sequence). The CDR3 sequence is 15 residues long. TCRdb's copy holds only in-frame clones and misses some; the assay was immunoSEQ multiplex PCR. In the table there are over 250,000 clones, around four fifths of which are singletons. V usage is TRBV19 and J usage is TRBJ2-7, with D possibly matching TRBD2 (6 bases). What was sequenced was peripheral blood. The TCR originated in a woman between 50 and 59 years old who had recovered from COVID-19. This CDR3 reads CASTPGAGSSYEQYF. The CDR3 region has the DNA TGTGCCAGTACCCCGGGAGCCGGTAGCTCCTACGAGCAGTACTTC.